Listed here are 24 T cell receptor beta chains from one sample, sequenced in a study of Ad26.COV2.S vaccination and SARS-CoV-2 variants. Repertoires were generated with immunoSEQ multiplex PCR, while TCRdb's copy carries only in-frame clones and drops some. The repertoire holds about 680,000 clones, with roughly 90% as singletons. As to treatment: some 19 received Ad26.COV2.S at low or high dose, single or two shots; roughly five received placebo; per-sample allocation not given. Material that was analyzed had been drawn on day 63 after the first vaccine or placebo injection. The sequencing here drew on peripheral blood, taken in a trial of Ad26.COV2.S vaccine versus placebo. All receptors come from a person aged 18 to 59 who received the Ad26.COV2.S COVID-19 vaccine or a placebo.

This clone was seen once. The V gene is TRBV19, the J gene TRBJ2-7; 10 nucleotides align to TRBD2. This CDR3 contains 15 residues. V shed 3 bases and J 7 bases; nucleotides not matched to a gene: 9. Germline assignment: CDR1 LNHDA and CDR2 SQIVND (reference sequence). CDR3 DNA sequence: TGTGCCAGTAGTATCGGAGCGGGAGGGCCTCGGGAGCAGTACTTC. Encoded protein: CASSIGAGGPREQYF. The whole variable domain, filled in from reference TRBV19 and TRBJ2-7, reads DGGITQSPKYLFRKEGQNVTLSCEQNLNHDAMYWYRQDPGQGLRLIYYSQIVNDFQKGDIAEGYSVSREKKESFPLTVTSAQKNPTAFYLCASSIGAGGPREQYFGPGTRLTVT.

The chain couples TRBV19 to TRBJ2-1; unclear D gene. With 6 bases removed from V and 7 bases from J, the gap between germline ends came to 13 bases. Per the germline V gene, CDR1 is LNHDA and CDR2 is SQIVND (reference sequence). This CDR3 is 13 amino acids long. DNA for the CDR3: TGTGCCAGTAGCCCGAGTACGGTTAATGAGCAGTTCTTC. The encoded protein is CASSPSTVNEQFF.

The rearrangement joins TRBV3-1 (or the pseudogene TRBV3-2) to TRBJ1-4; D remains ambiguous. Germline CDR1 LGHDT, CDR2 YNNKEL (reference sequence). The CDR3 extends over 14 amino acids. V was clipped by 3 bases and J by 7 bases, with 12 bases between them. CDR3 region: CASSHQVMGEKLFF. The CDR3 DNA follows: TGTGCCAGCAGCCACCAGGTCATGGGTGAAAAACTGTTTTTT.

The V and J genes are TRBV30 and TRBJ1-2, with 8 bases fitting TRBD1. Germline V gives CDR1 GTSNPN, CDR2 SVGIG (reference sequence). Trimming cost V 0 bases and J 1 base; bases outside gene matches: 4. This CDR3 contains 15 residues. The CDR3 DNA is TGTGCCTGGAGTGTACTTGACAGGGGTAACTATGGCTACACCTTC. This gives the protein CAWSVLDRGNYGYTF.

V usage is TRBV30 and J usage is TRBJ2-7, with 8 bases lining up with TRBD2. V lost 5 bases and J lost 4; bases outside the gene matches: 4. The V gene's germline CDR1 is GTSNPN and CDR2 SVGIG (reference sequence). This CDR3 comprises 12 residues. CDR3 sequence: CAWAGLGYEQYF. For the CDR3, the DNA is TGTGCCTGGGCGGGACTAGGGTACGAGCAGTACTTC.

This sequence joins TRBV4-1 and TRBJ2-7; 7 positions match TRBD2. The length of the CDR3 is 16 residues. V gave up 0 bases and J gave up 0 bases; unmatched junction bases: 5. Per germline, CDR1 MGHRA and CDR2 YSYEKL. The CDR3 is CASSQDGERDSYEQYF. The CDR3 bases are TGCGCCAGCAGCCAAGACGGCGAGCGGGACTCCTACGAGCAGTACTTC.

This clone was picked up a small number of times. V and J are TRBV30 and TRBJ2-2; D unclear. Looked up from germline, CDR1 is GTSNPN and CDR2 is SVGIG (reference sequence). The V end was cut by 2 bases, the J end by 5 bases, with 9 bases between. The CDR3 has 13 amino acids. Written as DNA, the CDR3 is TGTGCCTGGAGTCGGCTCCAAACCGGGGAGCTGTTTTTT. This translates into CAWSRLQTGELFF.

The rearrangement joins TRBV4-3 to TRBJ1-4; weak D call: TRBD1 (5 bases). Deletions cut 2 bases from V and 1 base from J, with 14 bases between. CDR3 size: 17 residues. CDR1 and CDR2 (germline): LGHNA, YSLEER. DNA of the CDR3: TGCGCCAGCAGCCAAACTCAGGTGGGGGGAACTAATGAAAAACTGTTTTTT. Its translation is CASSQTQVGGTNEKLFF.

CDR3 sequence: CASSWSGNEQETQYF. CDR3 nucleotide sequence: TGTGCCAGCAGCTGGTCCGGGAACGAGCAAGAGACCCAGTACTTC. This rearrangement joins TRBV7-9 to TRBJ2-5, with D possibly matching TRBD2 (5 bases). Between the trimmed V and J ends, which lost 4 bases and 2 bases, there was a span of 14 bases. Germline loops: CDR1 SEHNR, CDR2 FQNEAQ (reference sequence). This CDR3 comprises 15 residues.

This sequence joins TRBV25-1 and TRBJ2-5; no reliable D call. From germline, CDR1 is MGHDK and CDR2 SYGVNS. The ends were cut back, 4 bases at V and 5 bases at J, with 5 bases in the middle. The CDR3 is made up of 11 amino acids. CDR3 in amino acids: CASSVRETQYF. The CDR3 region has the DNA TGTGCCAGCAGTGTTCGGGAGACCCAGTACTTC. Full variable domain (missing parts from reference TRBV25-1 and TRBJ2-5): EADIYQTPRYLVIGTGKKITLECSQTMGHDKMYWYQQDPGMELHLIHYSYGVNSTEKGDLSSESTVSRIRTEHFPLTLESARPSHTSQYLCASSVRETQYFGPGTRLLVL.

This clone was observed a handful of times. This chain links TRBV2 with TRBJ2-3; unclear D gene. Germline values: CDR1 SNHLY, CDR2 FYNNEI. Trimming took 7 bases from V and 6 from J, leaving 11 bases between them. There are 12 residues in the CDR3. The CDR3: CASTQVSDTQYF. Written as DNA, the CDR3 is TGTGCCAGCACCCAGGTTTCGGATACGCAGTATTTT.

The V and J genes are TRBV7-9 and TRBJ2-5, with TRBD2 as a possible D gene (6 bases). This CDR3 has 15 residues. The V gene lost 5 bases and the J gene lost 5 bases, with 18 bases spanning the gap. The germline CDR1 and CDR2 sequences are SEHNR and FQNEAQ (reference sequence). The CDR3 reads CASSPRGELAETQYF. In DNA, the CDR3 is TGTGCCAGCAGCCCGCGCGGGGAGCTTGCGGAGACCCAGTACTTC.

V is TRBV18 and J is TRBJ2-1, with D unresolved. Germline loops: CDR1 KGHSH, CDR2 LQKENI. V lost 2 bases to trimming and J lost 8 bases, with 13 bases between them. This CDR3 has 14 residues. Here the CDR3 DNA reads TGTGCCAGCTCACCATCTAGTAGGGTGGATGAGCAGTTCTTC. Translating it yields CASSPSSRVDEQFF.

This sequence joins TRBV9 and TRBJ2-3; 11 nucleotides line up with TRBD2. Looked up from germline, CDR1 is SGDLS and CDR2 is YYNGEE. The junction had 5 bases not matched to a gene; V was cut back by 3 bases and J by 2 bases. The CDR3 contains 16 residues. CDR3 nucleotide sequence: TGTGCCAGCAGCGAGACTAGCGGGGAGTCCACAGATACGCAGTATTTT. Translated: CASSETSGESTDTQYF.

The chain couples TRBV4-2 to TRBJ2-5; D perhaps matches TRBD1 (5 bases). V dropped 5 bases and J dropped 5 bases, with 18 bases sitting between them. This CDR3 is built from 15 residues. Germline assignment: CDR1 LGHNA and CDR2 YNFKEQ. CDR3 sequence reads: CASSEGQGAPETQYF. In DNA form, the CDR3 reads TGTGCCAGCAGCGAAGGACAAGGCGCCCCTGAGACCCAGTACTTC.

V usage is TRBV7-2 and J usage is TRBJ1-5; 7 nucleotides line up with TRBD1. J lost 9 bases, V lost 1 base, and 6 bases had no gene match. Per the germline V gene, CDR1 is SGHTA and CDR2 is FQGNSA. The CDR3 runs 14 residues. CDR3 sequence reads: CASSLEGARGPQHF. CDR3 coding DNA: TGTGCCAGCAGCTTAGAGGGGGCACGGGGGCCCCAGCATTTT.

This chain joins TRBV12-3 or TRBV12-4 and TRBJ1-3, with unresolved D. The V gene lost 7 bases and the J gene lost 4 bases, with 11 bases spanning the gap. This CDR3 has 13 residues. The CDR3 loop reads CASTPTSGNTIYF. The CDR3 DNA is TGTGCCAGCACCCCCACATCCGGAAACACCATATATTTT.

The gene calls are TRBV12-3 or TRBV12-4 and TRBJ1-1; D unresolved. The CDR3 contains 13 residues. V lost 6 bases to trimming and J lost 5 bases, with 13 bases between them. CDR3 loop: CASSRTLGTEAFF. In DNA, the CDR3 is TGTGCCAGCAGCAGGACCCTAGGGACTGAAGCTTTCTTT.

The CDR3 region is CASSQYTPGGREQYF. Here the CDR3 DNA reads TGTGCCAGCAGCCAATACACTCCGGGGGGGCGCGAGCAGTACTTC. The genes are TRBV3-1 (or the pseudogene TRBV3-2) and TRBJ2-7; 8 bases agree with TRBD2. The CDR3 is made up of 15 amino acids. The ends lost 2 bases at V and 6 bases at J; junction bases unmatched: 9. Germline lookup yields CDR1 LGHDT and CDR2 YNNKEL (reference sequence).

This chain joins TRBV25-1 and TRBJ1-1, with no clear D. Germline-derived CDR1 and CDR2 are MGHDK and SYGVNS. The V end was cut by 2 bases, the J end by 5 bases, with 12 bases between. This CDR3 spans 14 amino acids. For the CDR3, the DNA is TGTGCCAGCAGTGAAGGAGGGAGAAGGACTGAAGCTTTCTTT. Translating gives CASSEGGRRTEAFF.

As to this clone: Within the sample, other DNA sequences also encode this same CDR3. This chain connects TRBV3-1 (or the pseudogene TRBV3-2) to TRBJ2-1, with unresolved D. V was shortened by 2 bases and J by 7 bases, with 6 bases between the two germline ends. The V gene's germline CDR1 is LGHDT and CDR2 YNNKEL (reference sequence). The CDR3 runs 12 residues. CDR3 sequence (DNA): TGTGCCAGCAGCCAAAATCTGAATGAGCAGTTCTTC. Translating it yields CASSQNLNEQFF.

The CDR3 DNA reads TGTGCCTGGAGTTGGGGGCGTAGCACTGAAGCTTTCTTT. Translating it yields CAWSWGRSTEAFF. The J gene is TRBJ1-1, the V gene TRBV30, with a weak D call TRBD1 (6 bases). The V end lost 2 bases, the J end lost 4 bases, and 11 bases lay between the germline ends. Germline V gives CDR1 GTSNPN, CDR2 SVGIG (reference sequence). CDR3 length: 13 residues.

This chain uses TRBV5-5 with TRBJ2-7, with 8 bases aligning to TRBD1. CDR1 is SGHKS, CDR2 YYEKEE, per germline (reference sequence). This CDR3 contains 17 residues. Trimming at V came to 2 bases and at J to 0 bases, leaving 10 bases not matched to a gene. The CDR3 is CASSFSSRDRNSYEQYF. The CDR3 DNA follows: TGTGCCAGCAGCTTTAGTTCCCGGGACAGGAACTCCTACGAGCAGTACTTC.

This rearrangement joins TRBV24-1 to TRBJ2-1, with 8 bases aligning to TRBD2. The CDR3 covers 13 residues. V was clipped by 8 bases and J by 6 bases; unmatched bases: 5. In germline, CDR1 is KGHDR, CDR2 SFDVKD. The DNA of the CDR3 is TGTGCCACCAAGGCTAGCGGGCGCAATGAGCAGTTCTTC. Protein product: CATKASGRNEQFF.